The 14 T cell receptor beta chains given below trace back to one sample, sequenced in a study of T cells in women clearing cervical HPV infection. Profiling relied on immunoSEQ multiplex PCR, and the TCRdb table lists in-frame clones only, not all of them. The repertoire table contains fewer than 30,000 clones. The sample was blood buffy coat. The receptor source for this set is a woman between 18 and 70 years old with a cervical HPV16 infection that either progressed to CIN3+ or cleared (not recorded which).

Comments on this clone: The CDR3 end falls 3 residues outside the read, so it is completed with the germline J gene. The V and J genes are TRBV6-2 or TRBV6-3 and TRBJ1-6; TRBD1 agrees at 10 bases. Trimming at V came to 6 bases and at J to 5 bases, leaving 4 bases not matched to a gene. Per the germline V gene, CDR1 is MNHEY and CDR2 is SVGEGT. The CDR3 spans 15 residues. CDR3 bases read: TGTGCCAGCAGAGGACAGGGGGGGGATAATTCACCC. Translated: CASRGQGGDNSP. From start to end, the CDR3 is CASRGQGGDNSPLHF.

Comment on this clone: The read is 3 residues too short to cover the CDR3 end, so that end is filled in from the germline J gene. V is TRBV4-1 and J is TRBJ1-5, with D unclear. V shed 3 bases and J shed 4 bases, with 13 bases lying between them. Germline-derived CDR1 and CDR2 are MGHRA and YSYEKL. This CDR3 is 15 amino acids long. The CDR3 DNA, read in part, is TGCGCCAGCAGCCAGCAAGTACAGCTTAATCAGCCC. Translating it yields CASSQQVQLNQP. The complete CDR3 reads CASSQQVQLNQPQHF.

Points on this clone: Sequencing ends 3 residues short of the CDR3 end; the germline J gene provides the rest. The chain combines TRBV7-9 with TRBJ1-1; a possible D gene is TRBD1 (6 bases). In germline, CDR1 is SEHNR, CDR2 FQNEAQ (reference sequence). The CDR3 is 14 amino acids. Deletions cut 5 bases from V and 3 bases from J, with 13 bases between. Incomplete CDR3 DNA: TGTGCCAGCAGCCTCCAACAGGGTGACACTGAA. It yields the protein CASSLQQGDTE. Given in full, the CDR3 is CASSLQQGDTEAFF.

Concerning this clone itself: The read terminates 3 residues before the CDR3 end, so the remaining end is supplied by the germline J gene. The chain is built from TRBV30 and TRBJ1-6; D is perhaps TRBD1 (5 bases). In germline, CDR1 is GTSNPN, CDR2 SVGIG (reference sequence). The germline V and J ends were trimmed by 0 bases and 8 bases, with 11 bases remaining between them. The CDR3 has 14 residues. Partial CDR3 DNA: TGTGCCTGGAGTGTATGGCAGGGAGATTCACCC. Its protein is CAWSVWQGDSP. The entire CDR3 reads CAWSVWQGDSPLHF.

Remarks on this clone: The read terminates 3 residues ahead of where the CDR3 ends, so the germline J gene completes it. This rearrangement joins TRBV7-9 to TRBJ2-3; tentative D call: TRBD2 (5 bases). The CDR3 loop spans 14 amino acids. Germline loops: CDR1 SEHNR, CDR2 FQNEAQ (reference sequence). Trimming removed 4 bases from V and 1 base from J, with 9 bases in between. The CDR3 bases that were read are TGTGCCAGCAGCTCCGTGAGGGGCACAGATACG. Its protein product is CASSSVRGTDT. The whole CDR3 protein reads CASSSVRGTDTQYF.

Comment on this clone: The CDR3 goes on 3 residues after the read ends, and that part is filled in from the germline J gene. This chain uses TRBV7-8 with TRBJ2-2; possibly TRBD2 for D (5 bases). This CDR3 region has 14 residues. Trimming took off 2 bases at V and 6 bases at J, with 10 bases between the two ends. Germline V gives CDR1 SGHVS, CDR2 FQNEAQ. The CDR3 DNA, read in part, is TGTGCCAGCAGCTTAACACTAGAGTCCGGGGAG. Its protein is CASSLTLESGE. The whole CDR3 protein reads CASSLTLESGELFF.

Worth noting for this clone: The observed sequence ends 3 residues before the CDR3 terminus, with the missing tail filled in from the germline J gene. This chain uses TRBV7-2 with TRBJ2-7; D unresolved. The CDR3 spans 13 residues. Between the trimmed V and J ends, which lost 5 bases and 2 bases, there was a span of 10 bases. In germline, CDR1 is SGHTA, CDR2 FQGNSA. This chain's CDR3 is CASSPSLPYEQYF. The DNA read from the CDR3 is TGTGCCAGCAGCCCAAGCCTCCCCTACGAG.

With respect to this clone: The read falls 3 residues short of the CDR3 end, and the missing part is taken from the germline J gene. This rearrangement joins TRBV13 to TRBJ1-3; the D gene is possibly TRBD1 (6 bases). CDR1 and CDR2 from the germline V gene are PRHDT and FYEKMQ (reference sequence). This CDR3 contains 15 residues. Trimming removed 5 bases from V and 2 bases from J, with 13 bases in between. Partial CDR3 DNA: TGTGCCAGCAGCCTAACAACAGGGACTGGAAACACC. Translation: CASSLTTGTGNT. The whole CDR3 protein reads CASSLTTGTGNTIYF.

On this clone: Read sequence stops 3 residues before the CDR3 end, and the germline J gene provides the missing end. The chain is built from TRBV6-4 and TRBJ1-5, with 7 positions matching TRBD1. The CDR3 extends over 14 amino acids. V dropped 2 bases and J dropped 8; count of bases not matched to a gene: 6. In germline, CDR1 is MRHNA, CDR2 SNTAGT. Incomplete CDR3 DNA: TGTGCCAGCAGTGACAGGGGGCCCACAGAGCCC. This sequence encodes CASSDRGPTEP. The whole CDR3 region reads CASSDRGPTEPQHF.

On this clone: The CDR3 end falls 3 residues outside the read, so it is completed with the germline J gene. The chain links TRBV10-3 to TRBJ1-1, with D possibly matching TRBD1 (6 bases). Trimming stripped 4 bases from V and 5 bases from J, with 11 bases between. The CDR3 totals 13 residues. CDR1 is ENHRY, CDR2 SYGVKD, per germline. Partial CDR3 DNA: TGTGCCATCAGTGGACAACAGGGAACTGAA. This codes for CAISGQQGTE. The full CDR3 protein is CAISGQQGTEAFF.

CDR3 loop: CASSQGQGFGGYTF. The sequenced part of the CDR3 DNA is TGTGCCAGCAGCCAAGGACAGGGATTCGGTGGC. The J gene is TRBJ1-2, the V gene TRBV14, with 7 bases identical to TRBD1. The read falls 3 residues short of the CDR3 end, and the missing part is taken from the germline J gene. V lost 1 base, J lost 7 bases, and 6 bases stayed unmatched. The CDR3 has 14 residues. Germline V gives CDR1 SGHDN, CDR2 FVKESK.

About this clone itself: The sequenced fragment ends 3 residues before the CDR3 boundary, so the rest is inferred from the germline J gene. This sequence joins TRBV7-9 and TRBJ2-7; 7 nucleotides match TRBD1. This CDR3 contains 15 residues. Unmatched junction bases numbered 7, after V lost 5 bases and J lost 0 bases. CDR1 is SEHNR and CDR2 is FQNEAQ in the germline V gene (reference sequence). The CDR3 bases that were read are TGTGCCAGCAGCAGGACAGGTATCAGCTCCTACGAG. Translating gives CASSRTGISSYE. The complete CDR3 reads CASSRTGISSYEQYF. The full variable domain, completed using reference TRBV7-9 and TRBJ2-7, is DTGVSQNPRHKITKRGQNVTFRCDPISEHNRLYWYRQTLGQGPEFLTYFQNEAQLEKSRLLSDRFSAERPKGSFSTLEIQRTEQGDSAMYLCASSRTGISSYEQYFGPGTRLTVT.

Note on this clone: The DNA ends 3 residues before the CDR3 does, and the rest of the CDR3 is filled in from the germline J gene. This chain uses TRBV6-2 or TRBV6-3 with TRBJ1-5; 8 bases fit TRBD1. Germline lookup yields CDR1 MNHEY and CDR2 SVGEGT. Trimming at V came to 0 bases and at J to 4 bases, leaving 5 bases not matched to a gene. CDR3 length equals 16 residues. The sequenced part of the CDR3 DNA is TGTGCCAGCAGTTACTCCGGACAGGGCTTGAATCAGCCC. Protein: CASSYSGQGLNQP. The full CDR3 protein reads CASSYSGQGLNQPQHF.

Points on this clone: The read is 3 residues too short to cover the CDR3 end, so that end is filled in from the germline J gene. The V gene is TRBV5-8, the J gene TRBJ2-1, with D tentatively TRBD1 (6 bases). Deletions cut 1 base from V and 2 bases from J, with 10 bases between. The CDR3 is 15 amino acids. The germline CDR1 and CDR2 sequences are SGHTS and YDEGEE. The sequenced CDR3 bases are TGTGCCAGCAGCTTGTCCCAGGGGCCCTACAATGAG. Protein: CASSLSQGPYNE. The full CDR3 sequence reads CASSLSQGPYNEQFF.